This TCR beta chain was recovered during a study of T cells in Graves' hyperthyroidism and ophthalmopathy. Using RNA transcripts as the source, TCR beta CDR3 regions were amplified. The study used the HTBI primer set for a first-round RT-PCR of the TCR CDR3. TCRdb called the multiplex PCR reads again in MiXCR, with one record for every CDR3 protein. The profile shows a few hundred thousand distinct CDR3 sequences, around 23% of them singletons. Losses at the gene ends were 0 bases for V and 9 bases for J; bases not matched to a gene: 7. This CDR3 contains 15 residues. The V gene's germline CDR1 is MNHEY and CDR2 SVGEGT. This clonotype was detected ten times or more. Its antigen remains unidentified. Study-level points and caveats: In blood, most of the thyroid clonotypes expanded above 0.001 were also present.

Hyperthyroidism, newly diagnosed and lasting under 2 months, affected patients aged 18 to 65. J is TRBJ2-1 and V is TRBV6-2 or TRBV6-3, with TRBD2 matching 8 bases. This clonotype was obtained from a woman between 45 and 60 years old with Graves' hyperthyroidism. Sequencing was performed on blood. CDR3 loop: CASSYSAFTSGEQFF. Here the CDR3 DNA reads TGTGCCAGCAGTTACTCGGCGTTTACTAGCGGTGAGCAGTTCTTC.